Below are 6 T cell receptor beta chains sequenced from a single sample in a study of somatic mutations in cytotoxic T cells in rheumatoid arthritis. The data were produced by immunoSEQ multiplex PCR, yet TCRdb's version contains in-frame clones alone and is incomplete. The table records 10,000 or so clones, 81% of them present only once. The sequenced sample was CD8+ T cells sorted from blood. The origin of the receptors is a woman aged 45-59 years in good health.

This chain links TRBV29-1 with TRBJ2-1; TRBD2 matches 10 bases. J lost 7 bases, V lost 1 base, and 7 bases had no gene match. Germline V gene lookup returns CDR1 SQVTM and CDR2 ANQGSEA. The CDR3 covers 15 residues. The CDR3: CSVEGMASGSNEQFF. The CDR3 DNA reads as TGCAGCGTTGAAGGGATGGCTAGCGGGAGTAATGAGCAGTTCTTC.

The V and J genes are TRBV28 and TRBJ2-3, with D perhaps TRBD2 (5 bases). The CDR3 is made up of 16 amino acids. V was pared by 4 bases and J by 2 bases, with 16 bases between. Germline loops: CDR1 MDHEN, CDR2 SYDVKM. The CDR3: CASSSERPYTTDTQYF. The CDR3 DNA follows: TGTGCCAGCAGTTCTGAGCGGCCTTATACCACAGATACGCAGTATTTT.

The rearrangement joins TRBV28 to TRBJ1-5, with TRBD1 as a possible D gene (5 bases). Germline-derived CDR1 and CDR2 are MDHEN and SYDVKM. This CDR3 has 16 residues. V was cut by 2 bases and J by 0 bases, with 11 bases left in between. The CDR3 is CASSLGGVYSNQPQHF. The CDR3 DNA sequence: TGTGCCAGCAGTTTAGGGGGGGTATATAGCAATCAGCCCCAGCATTTT.

This chain uses TRBV6-5 with TRBJ1-2; D perhaps matches TRBD1 (5 bases). This CDR3 spans 13 amino acids. With 6 bases removed from V and 8 bases from J, the gap between germline ends came to 16 bases. Germline CDR1 is MNHEY and CDR2 is SVGAGI. The CDR3 DNA reads TGTGCCAGCAGCCTCGGGGGGGTAAGCGGCTACACCTTC. It yields the protein CASSLGGVSGYTF.

The CDR3 region is CASSQDTTGGGETQYF. In DNA, the CDR3 is TGCGCCAGCAGCCAAGATACTACGGGGGGGGGAGAGACCCAGTACTTC. The rearrangement joins TRBV4-1 to TRBJ2-5; TRBD2 matches at 8 bases. The CDR3 sequence is 16 residues long. Germline lookup yields CDR1 MGHRA and CDR2 YSYEKL. V shed 0 bases and J 4 bases; nucleotides not matched to a gene: 7.

The V and J genes are TRBV4-3 and TRBJ1-2, with 9 bases aligning to TRBD1. V lost 0 bases, J lost 6 bases, and 8 bases stayed unmatched. This CDR3 has 16 residues. CDR1 is LGHNA and CDR2 is YSLEER in the germline V gene. The CDR3 loop is CASSQDWDRDLDGYTF. As DNA, the CDR3 is TGCGCCAGCAGCCAAGACTGGGACAGGGATTTAGATGGCTACACCTTC.